The sequence of this T cell receptor beta chain was determined in a study of cytomegalovirus exposure and HLA in healthy donors. Broader study findings: The study recorded more than 150 TCR beta chains that were cytomegalovirus-associated.

The primer mix had 60 Vbeta and 13 Jbeta primers. TCRdb keeps only in-frame clones here, not all; method: immunoSEQ multiplex PCR. This table holds roughly 140,000 clones. A note on this clone: Its antigen is unknown.

The CDR3 loop spans 14 amino acids. Germline-derived CDR1 and CDR2 are SGDLS and YYNGEE. Losses at the gene ends were 7 bases for V and 6 bases for J; bases not matched to a gene: 7. The sample comprised PBMCs. The rearrangement joins TRBV9 to TRBJ2-3; TRBD2 aligns across 11 bases. This clonotype was sampled from a man aged 40-49 years in good health and CMV-seronegative. The CDR3 nucleotides are TGTGCCAGCCAGACTAGCGGGGAGGCGGATACGCAGTATTTT. This codes for CASQTSGEADTQYF.